What follows are 19 T cell receptor beta chains derived from one specimen sequenced in a study of identical twins. One entry per CDR3 protein results from TCRdb running MiXCR on the 5' RACE reads. Among approximately 1.8 million distinct CDR3 sequences, under 35% were seen once, and the ten largest hold 0.27%. What was sequenced was cord blood. The receptor set was obtained from a newborn girl in good health.

The V and J genes are TRBV27 and TRBJ1-2; 11 nucleotides align to TRBD1. The junction had 3 bases not matched to a gene; V was cut back by 4 bases and J by 5 bases. The germline gives CDR1 MNHEY, CDR2 SMNVEV (reference sequence). The CDR3 spans 14 residues. The CDR3 region has the DNA TGTGCCAGCAGTTGGACAGGGGGCCATTATGGCTACACCTTC. Amino acids: CASSWTGGHYGYTF.

The V gene is TRBV27, the J gene TRBJ1-1, with 9 bases identical to TRBD1. The CDR3 is 15 residues long. Losses at the gene ends were 3 bases for V and 4 bases for J; bases not matched to a gene: 6. Germline CDR1 and CDR2: MNHEY and SMNVEV (reference sequence). The CDR3 protein is CASSLDRGFSTEAFF. Written as DNA, the CDR3 is TGTGCCAGCAGTTTGGACAGGGGCTTCTCCACTGAAGCTTTCTTT.

J is TRBJ2-2 and V is TRBV5-1, with 7 bases lining up with TRBD1. V gave up 4 bases and J gave up 2 bases; unmatched junction bases: 5. The length of the CDR3 is 15 residues. Germline V gene lookup returns CDR1 SGHRS and CDR2 YFSETQ. CDR3: CASSPGDRNTGELFF. CDR3 coding DNA: TGCGCCAGCAGCCCCGGGGACAGAAACACCGGGGAGCTGTTTTTT.

This clonotype was detected a few times. The gene calls are TRBV21-1 and TRBJ2-1; the listed D gene, TRBD2, was not tested against the DNA. TRBV21-1 is a known pseudogene. The CDR3 runs to 15 residues. The CDR3 protein is CASSKELAGGHEQFF. DNA for the CDR3: TGTGCCAGCAGCAAAGAACTAGCGGGGGGCCATGAGCAGTTCTTC.

The sample holds a few counts of this clonotype. This chain uses TRBV4-2 with TRBJ1-1, with 7 positions matching TRBD1. Germline V gives CDR1 LGHNA, CDR2 YNFKEQ. The CDR3 length is 14 residues. The CDR3 sequence is CATSRDRDATEAFF. As DNA, the CDR3 is TGTGCAACATCTCGAGACAGGGACGCGACTGAAGCTTTCTTT.

The chain joins TRBV28 to TRBJ1-1; D is uncertain. There are 12 residues in the CDR3. Germline CDR1 reads MDHEN; CDR2 reads SYDVKM. V lost 2 bases and J 7 bases, leaving 8 bases between the germline ends. DNA for the CDR3: TGTGCCAGCAGTTTAAGTAGCTATGAAGCTTTCTTT. Its protein product is CASSLSSYEAFF.

The chain is built from TRBV24-1 and TRBJ2-3; D might be TRBD1 (6 bases). The CDR3 spans 15 residues. V lost 0 bases and J 2 bases, leaving 8 bases between the germline ends. Germline V gives CDR1 KGHDR, CDR2 SFDVKD. The CDR3 DNA follows: TGTGCCACCAGTGATTTGACAGGGCACACAGATACGCAGTATTTT. As protein: CATSDLTGHTDTQYF.

V and J are TRBV28 and TRBJ2-7; TRBD1 matches 9 bases. J was trimmed by 3 bases and V by 4 bases; bases with no gene match: 10. This CDR3 region has 16 residues. The germline CDR1 and CDR2 sequences are MDHEN and SYDVKM. The CDR3 spells CASSSYRDRVNYEQYF. CDR3 sequence (DNA): TGTGCCAGCAGTTCCTACCGGGACAGGGTTAACTACGAGCAGTACTTC.

J is TRBJ2-7 and V is TRBV29-1, with D possibly being TRBD1 (6 bases). With 4 bases removed from V and 2 bases from J, the gap between germline ends came to 9 bases. The CDR3 length is 12 residues. Germline CDR1 reads SQVTM; CDR2 reads ANQGSEA. This CDR3 reads CSVVRDTYEQYF. The CDR3 coding sequence is TGCAGCGTTGTCCGGGACACCTACGAGCAGTACTTC.

This chain joins TRBV20-1 and TRBJ2-1; D is perhaps TRBD2 (7 bases). CDR3 length equals 14 residues. Trimming stripped 0 bases from V and 8 bases from J, with 14 bases between. Germline assignment: CDR1 DFQATT and CDR2 SNEGSKA (reference sequence). CDR3 sequence reads: CSARDTQGRDEQFF. Here the CDR3 DNA reads TGCAGTGCTAGAGATACCCAGGGGAGGGATGAGCAGTTCTTC.

This chain joins TRBV28 and TRBJ2-7, with D perhaps matching TRBD2 (5 bases). Trimming stripped 3 bases from V and 3 bases from J, with 15 bases between. CDR3 length: 15 residues. Germline lookup yields CDR1 MDHEN and CDR2 SYDVKM. CDR3 nucleotides: TGTGCCAGCAGTTTGTCTGCCCAGGCGGGCTACGAGCAGTACTTC. Its translation: CASSLSAQAGYEQYF.

V is TRBV12-3 or TRBV12-4 and J is TRBJ2-7; 10 bases line up with TRBD1. Losses at the gene ends were 5 bases for V and 3 bases for J; bases not matched to a gene: 7. The CDR3 has 15 amino acids. CDR3 in DNA: TGTGCCAGCAGTAAAGGGACAGGGGCTTTCTACGAGCAGTACTTC. Translating it yields CASSKGTGAFYEQYF.

The V call is TRBV30, the J call TRBJ2-4; D is unresolved. The end of the DNA fits TRBJ2-7 better, so the J call may be wrong. CDR1 GTSNPN and CDR2 SVGIG come from the germline V gene (reference sequence). The CDR3 runs 13 residues. The CDR3 region has the DNA TGTGCCTGGAGTCAATCCGTAACCTACGAGCAGTACTTC. It is translated as CAWSQSVTYEQYF.

This clonotype was observed many times. V is TRBV4-1 and J is TRBJ2-5; D is unclear. The CDR3 loop spans 16 amino acids. V was shortened by 2 bases and J by 3 bases, with 16 bases between the two germline ends. Germline CDR1 reads MGHRA; CDR2 reads YSYEKL. The CDR3 region has the DNA TGCGCCAGCAGCCAACCATTCTCCAAAGGGAAAGAGACCCAGTACTTC. Translation gives CASSQPFSKGKETQYF.

The V and J genes are TRBV4-2 and TRBJ2-3; 8 bases are shared with TRBD2. From germline, CDR1 is LGHNA and CDR2 YNFKEQ. The CDR3 length is 16 residues. J gave up 2 bases and V 6 bases, and 10 bases lay outside the gene matches. The CDR3 DNA sequence: TGTGCCAGCAGTATTCGGGGAGCGGGGGCCACAGATACGCAGTATTTT. Its translation: CASSIRGAGATDTQYF.

The CDR3 sequence is CASSLALDNSYGYTF. The DNA of the CDR3 is TGTGCCAGCAGCTTAGCTCTCGACAACTCATATGGCTACACCTTC. This chain connects TRBV7-2 to TRBJ1-2; no clear D gene. Germline V CDR1 and CDR2: SGHTA, FQGNSA. This CDR3 contains 15 residues. Trimming pared 0 bases from V and 5 bases from J, leaving 13 bases between.

With regard to this clonotype: One base away lies a much larger clone, so this may be a sequencing read error. The chain has TRBV7-2 and TRBJ1-4; D is ambiguous. The CDR3 runs 14 residues. Germline values: CDR1 SGHTA, CDR2 FQGNSA. CDR3 in amino acids: CASGLGSNEKKLFF. DNA for the CDR3: TGTGCCAGCGGCTTAGGCTCTAATGAGAAAAAACTGTTTTTT.

Note on this clonotype: This may arise from a read error, as a much more abundant clone is one base away. This chain links TRBV5-1 with TRBJ2-7; D remains ambiguous. The end of the DNA aligns better with TRBJ2-5, so the J call may be wrong. Germline CDR1 reads SGHRS; CDR2 reads YFSETQ. The CDR3 spans 15 residues. The CDR3 DNA follows: TGCGCCAGCAGCTTGTTAGGGCAGTCCATGAAGACCCAGTACTTC. This translates into CASSLLGQSMKTQYF.

The chain links TRBV20-1 to TRBJ2-5; 8 bases agree with TRBD2. V gave up 2 bases and J gave up 11 bases; unmatched junction bases: 13. This CDR3 comprises 14 residues. Germline lookup yields CDR1 DFQATT and CDR2 SNEGSKA (reference sequence). The CDR3 bases are TGCAGTGCTAGACAGGAGCGGGAGTGGAATGAGCAGTACTTC. This gives the protein CSARQEREWNEQYF.